Shown below are 22 T cell receptor beta chains from a single sample sequenced in a study of CXCR3-negative and CXCR3-positive naive CD8 T cells. Libraries were UMI-labeled 5' RACE TRB cDNA. TCRdb re-called the 5' RACE reads; every CDR3 protein appears as one record, without DNA. This sample's clone table lists roughly 30,000 distinct CDR3 sequences. Sample: memory CD8+ T cells from blood. The receptor source for this set is a human donor in good health. Some clones in this sample may be carry-over from other donors' samples.

The chain combines TRBV4-3 with TRBJ2-1; TCRdb picks TRBD2, but there is no DNA to check that call. The length of the CDR3 is 15 residues. CDR1 is LGHNA and CDR2 is YSLEER in the germline V gene. CDR3 in amino acids: CASSQDSSGGPEQFF.

This rearrangement joins TRBV21-1 to TRBJ2-7; with no DNA, the TCRdb D assignment of TRBD1 cannot be verified. TRBV21-1 is reported as a pseudogene. This CDR3 contains 15 residues. The CDR3 here is CASNPGTGIFYEQYF.

The chain has TRBV14 and TRBJ2-7; checking the TCRdb D call of TRBD1 is not possible without DNA. The CDR3 is 15 residues long. Germline CDR1 SGHDN, CDR2 FVKESK. CDR3 sequence reads: CASSQERGRSYEQYF. Looking up the rest from reference TRBV14 and TRBJ2-7 gives the full variable domain: EAGVTQFPSHSVIEKGQTVTLRCDPISGHDNLYWYRRVMGKEIKFLLHFVKESKQDESGMPNNRFLAERTGGTYSTLKVQPAELEDSGVYFCASSQERGRSYEQYFGPGTRLTVT.

The gene calls are TRBV4-3 and TRBJ1-1. CDR3 length: 15 amino acids. Germline V gene lookup returns CDR1 LGHNA and CDR2 YSLEER. The chain's CDR3 is CASSQDTGLNTEAFF.

The chain carries TRBV14 and TRBJ2-1; TCRdb's assignment of TRBD2 cannot be checked, as there is no DNA. This CDR3 has 17 amino acids. Germline CDR1 reads SGHDN; CDR2 reads FVKESK. CDR3 in amino acids: CASSQDFGLAAYNEQFF.

The V gene is TRBV7-9, the J gene TRBJ2-1; with no DNA, the TCRdb D assignment of TRBD2 cannot be verified. Germline CDR1 reads SEHNR; CDR2 reads FQNEAQ (reference sequence). The CDR3 is 15 residues long. The CDR3 region is CASTSAGLVVYEQLF.

J is TRBJ2-7 and V is TRBV28; without DNA, the TCRdb call of TRBD1 cannot be checked. Germline-derived CDR1 and CDR2 are MDHEN and SYDVKM. This CDR3 has 17 residues. Here the CDR3 reads CASSSLLGDRGLYEQYF.

CDR3 residues: CASLPVPRASTDTQYF. The rearrangement joins TRBV28 to TRBJ2-3; the D call from TCRdb, TRBD2, cannot be confirmed without DNA. Germline values: CDR1 MDHEN, CDR2 SYDVKM. This CDR3 is 16 amino acids long. Based on the CDR3 plus reference TRBV28 and TRBJ2-3, the full variable domain is DVKVTQSSRYLVKRTGEKVFLECVQDMDHENMFWYRQDPGLGLRLIYFSYDVKMKEKGDIPEGYSVSREKKERFSLILESASTNQTSMYLCASLPVPRASTDTQYFGPGTRLTVL.

J is TRBJ2-5 and V is TRBV6-5; as DNA is missing, the TRBD1 call by TCRdb cannot be tested. Germline V gene data show CDR1 as MNHEY and CDR2 as SVGAGI. The CDR3 length is 15 residues. Here the CDR3 reads CASSYNGGGGETQYF.

The chain recombines TRBV6-2 or TRBV6-3 with TRBJ1-1; with no DNA, the TCRdb D assignment of TRBD1 cannot be verified. The CDR3 covers 15 residues. The germline V gene encodes CDR1 MNHEY and CDR2 SVGEGT. This CDR3 is CASSRRGQPNTEAFF.

This chain connects TRBV20-1 to TRBJ2-7; the TCRdb call, TRBD2, lacks DNA for checking. The germline CDR1 and CDR2 sequences are DFQATT and SNEGSKA (reference sequence). This CDR3 is built from 13 residues. The CDR3 loop reads CSARDRGEYEQYF.

Considering frequency, this clonotype is large. The chain uses TRBV7-9 and TRBJ2-1; TCRdb designates TRBD1, a call that cannot be tested without DNA. The germline CDR1 and CDR2 sequences are SEHNR and FQNEAQ (reference sequence). This CDR3 has 16 amino acids. CDR3 region: CASSVSGGQGYNEQFF.

This chain joins TRBV7-9 and TRBJ2-5; absent DNA, TCRdb's TRBD1 call cannot be checked. Germline lookup yields CDR1 SEHNR and CDR2 FQNEAQ (reference sequence). This CDR3 has 16 amino acids. This chain's CDR3 is CASRSSGTVWEETQYF.

V and J are TRBV7-2 and TRBJ2-3; the TCRdb D gene call, TRBD2, has no DNA to confirm it. The CDR3 extends over 17 amino acids. Germline V gene sequence: CDR1 SGHTA, CDR2 FQGNSA. This chain's CDR3 is CASSSGRVLVNTDTQYF.

The rearrangement uses TRBV29-1 and TRBJ2-2. In germline, CDR1 is SQVTM, CDR2 ANQGSEA. CDR3 length: 13 residues. The CDR3 spells CSVEGRKTGELFF.

This chain joins TRBV7-9 and TRBJ1-1; lacking DNA, the TRBD1 call made by TCRdb goes unchecked. CDR3 size: 14 residues. Germline V gives CDR1 SEHNR, CDR2 FQNEAQ (reference sequence). The chain's CDR3 is CASSSYDREALAFF.

The chain has TRBV4-1 and TRBJ2-5; the TRBD2 assignment by TCRdb is unverifiable without DNA. Germline loops: CDR1 MGHRA, CDR2 YSYEKL. The CDR3 covers 15 residues. CDR3 loop: CASSPTSGSQETQYF.

The V gene is TRBV29-1, the J gene TRBJ2-7; lacking DNA, the TRBD1 call made by TCRdb goes unchecked. This CDR3 contains 13 residues. The germline CDR1 and CDR2 sequences are SQVTM and ANQGSEA. The CDR3 region is CSVETGRTYEQYF.

This chain connects TRBV6-1 to TRBJ2-1; TCRdb indicates TRBD2, and absent DNA this call remains unverified. This CDR3 is built from 16 residues. The germline CDR1 and CDR2 sequences are MNHNS and SASEGT. CDR3 protein: CASSGSGTSILVEQFF.

This chain uses TRBV15 with TRBJ2-7. This CDR3 has 15 amino acids. CDR1 and CDR2 (germline): LNHNV, YYDKDF (reference sequence). The CDR3 loop reads CATSRVRSGSYEQYF.

The V gene is TRBV27, the J gene TRBJ2-5; there is no DNA to check the TCRdb D call of TRBD1. This CDR3 region has 15 residues. CDR1 and CDR2 (germline): MNHEY, SMNVEV (reference sequence). The CDR3 sequence is CASSSPGGAQETQYF.

The genes are TRBV25-1 and TRBJ2-1. The CDR3 is 15 residues long. The germline gives CDR1 MGHDK, CDR2 SYGVNS. The CDR3 is CASSELIDSIHEQFF.